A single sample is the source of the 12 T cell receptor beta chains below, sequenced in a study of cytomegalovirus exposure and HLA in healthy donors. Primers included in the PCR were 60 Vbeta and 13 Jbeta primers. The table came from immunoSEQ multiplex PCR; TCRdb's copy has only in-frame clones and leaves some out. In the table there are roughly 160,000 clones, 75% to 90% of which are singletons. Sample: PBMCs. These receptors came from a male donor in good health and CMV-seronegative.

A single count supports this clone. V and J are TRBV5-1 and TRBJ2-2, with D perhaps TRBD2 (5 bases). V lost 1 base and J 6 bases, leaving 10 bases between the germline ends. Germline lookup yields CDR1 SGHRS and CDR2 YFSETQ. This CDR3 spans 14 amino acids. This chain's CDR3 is CASSLQAGSGELFF. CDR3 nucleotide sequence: TGCGCCAGCAGCTTGCAGGCGGGCTCCGGGGAGCTGTTTTTT.

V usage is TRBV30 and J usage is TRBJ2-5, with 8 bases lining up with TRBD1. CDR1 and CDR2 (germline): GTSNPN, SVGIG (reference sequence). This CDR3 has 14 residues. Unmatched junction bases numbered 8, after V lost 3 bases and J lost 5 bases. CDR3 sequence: CAWRVTGVRETQYF. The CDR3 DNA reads TGTGCCTGGAGGGTGACAGGGGTACGGGAGACCCAGTACTTC. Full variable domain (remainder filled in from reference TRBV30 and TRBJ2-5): SQTIHQWPATLVQPVGSPLSLECTVEGTSNPNLYWYRQAAGRGLQLLFYSVGIGQISSEVPQNLSASRPQDRQFILSSKKLLLSDSGFYLCAWRVTGVRETQYFGPGTRLLVL.

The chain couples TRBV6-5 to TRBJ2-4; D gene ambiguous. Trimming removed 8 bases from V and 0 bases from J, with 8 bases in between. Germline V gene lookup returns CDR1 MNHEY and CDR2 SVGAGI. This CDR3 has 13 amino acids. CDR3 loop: CASLELAKNIQYF. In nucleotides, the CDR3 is TGTGCCAGCCTAGAGCTAGCCAAAAACATTCAGTACTTC.

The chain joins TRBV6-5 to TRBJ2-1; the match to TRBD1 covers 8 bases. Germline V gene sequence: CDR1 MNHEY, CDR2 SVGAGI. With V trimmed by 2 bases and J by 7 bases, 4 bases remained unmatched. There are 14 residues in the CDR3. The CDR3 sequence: CASSYIRQGNEQFF. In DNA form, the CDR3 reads TGTGCCAGCAGTTACATTCGACAGGGGAATGAGCAGTTCTTC.

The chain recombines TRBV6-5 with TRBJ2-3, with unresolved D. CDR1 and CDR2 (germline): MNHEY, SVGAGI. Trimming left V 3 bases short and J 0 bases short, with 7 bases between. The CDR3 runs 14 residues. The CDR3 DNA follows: TGTGCCAGCAGTTATCGACTGAGCACAGATACGCAGTATTTT. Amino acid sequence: CASSYRLSTDTQYF.

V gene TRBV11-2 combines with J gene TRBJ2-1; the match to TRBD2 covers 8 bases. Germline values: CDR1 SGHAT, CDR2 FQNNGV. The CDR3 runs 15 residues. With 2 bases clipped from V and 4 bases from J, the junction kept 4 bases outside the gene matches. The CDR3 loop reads CASSLTGGGYNEQFF. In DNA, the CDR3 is TGTGCCAGCAGCTTAACCGGGGGGGGGTACAATGAGCAGTTCTTC. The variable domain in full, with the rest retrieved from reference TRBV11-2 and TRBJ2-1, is EAGVAQSPRYKIIEKRQSVAFWCNPISGHATLYWYQQILGQGPKLLIQFQNNGVVDDSQLPKDRFSAERLKGVDSTLKIQPAKLEDSAVYLCASSLTGGGYNEQFFGPGTRLTVL.

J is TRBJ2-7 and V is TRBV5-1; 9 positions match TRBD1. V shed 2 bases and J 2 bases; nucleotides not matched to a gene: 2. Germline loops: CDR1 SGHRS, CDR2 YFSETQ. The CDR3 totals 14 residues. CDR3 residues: CASSFRQGAYEQYF. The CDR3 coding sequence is TGCGCCAGCAGCTTCCGACAGGGGGCCTACGAGCAGTACTTC.

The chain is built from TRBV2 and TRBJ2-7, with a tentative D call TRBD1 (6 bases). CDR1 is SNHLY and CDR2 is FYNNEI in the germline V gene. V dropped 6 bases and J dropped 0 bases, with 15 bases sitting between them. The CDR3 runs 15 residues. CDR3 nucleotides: TGTGCCAGCAGCTATTCGGACAGTCTCTCCTACGAGCAGTACTTC. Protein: CASSYSDSLSYEQYF.

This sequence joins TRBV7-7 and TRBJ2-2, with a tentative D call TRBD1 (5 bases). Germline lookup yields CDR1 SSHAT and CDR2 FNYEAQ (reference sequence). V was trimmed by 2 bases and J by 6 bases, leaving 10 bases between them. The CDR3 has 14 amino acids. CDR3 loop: CASSLSGSAGELFF. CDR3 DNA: TGTGCCAGCAGCTTATCAGGGTCCGCCGGGGAGCTGTTTTTT.

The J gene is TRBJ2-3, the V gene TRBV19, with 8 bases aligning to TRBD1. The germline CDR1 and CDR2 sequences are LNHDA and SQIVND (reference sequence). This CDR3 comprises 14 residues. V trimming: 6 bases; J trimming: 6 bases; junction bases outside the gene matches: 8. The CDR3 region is CASSRGPVRDTQYF. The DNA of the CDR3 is TGTGCCAGTAGCAGGGGGCCGGTAAGGGATACGCAGTATTTT.

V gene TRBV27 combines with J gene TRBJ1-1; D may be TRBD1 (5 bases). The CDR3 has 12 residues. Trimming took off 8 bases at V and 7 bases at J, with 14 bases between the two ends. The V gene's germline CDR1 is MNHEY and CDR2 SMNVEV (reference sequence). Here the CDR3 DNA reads TGTGCCAGCGGCTCCCTGGGGGGTGAAGCTTTCTTT. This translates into CASGSLGGEAFF.

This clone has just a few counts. CDR3 DNA: TGTGCCACCAGCGTTCCGGGACAGGCTAATGAAAAACTGTTTTTT. Protein product: CATSVPGQANEKLFF. This chain uses TRBV15 with TRBJ1-4; TRBD1 matches 8 bases. V dropped 5 bases and J dropped 3; count of bases not matched to a gene: 5. This CDR3 is 15 amino acids long. Per the germline V gene, CDR1 is LNHNV and CDR2 is YYDKDF (reference sequence).